Listed below are T cell receptor beta chains from one sample, sequenced in a study of T cell repertoires in cytomegalovirus infection. TCRdb passed the reads through MiXCR, listing each CDR3 protein once. The data show some 270,000 distinct CDR3 sequences, less than 25% seen once. The antigens of these receptors remain unknown. Here the sequenced sample was cultured PBMCs, taken from culture after CMV antigen stimulation. The receptors come from a human donor in good health (CMV status not recorded). Some clones in this sample may be carry-over from other donors' samples. Both conserved end residues are part of each CDR3. The D gene is left open where the match is weak. Clone size, where shown, is once, few, many, or a class for clones that have expanded.

>TRBV10-3|many|.|TRBJ2-6
TGTGCCATCTCGGACAAGAGCTCTGGGGCCAACGTCCTGACTTTC
CAISDKSSGANVLTF
>TRBV6-1|many|.|TRBJ1-5
TGTGCCAGCAGTGCTCAATCGAGAGGGTTCAATCAGCCCCAGCATTTT
CASSAQSRGFNQPQHF
>TRBV6-4|.|.|TRBJ2-2
TGTGCCAGCCGTTTAGCAGGGCGGACCGGGGAGCTGTTTTTT
CASRLAGRTGELFF
>TRBV4-1|many|TRBD1|TRBJ1-5
TGCGCCAGCAGCCTTAGGGACAGGAGGGATCAGCCCCAGCATTTT
CASSLRDRRDQPQHF
>TRBV2|.|TRBD1|TRBJ2-3
TGTGCCAGCAGTATCAGGGGGTCAAGCACAGATACGCAGTATTTT
CASSIRGSSTDTQYF
>TRBV15|many|.|TRBJ1-1
TGTGCCACCAGCCCCCCTCAGGGGAACACTGAAGCTTTCTTT
CATSPPQGNTEAFF
>TRBV11-3|.|.|TRBJ2-3
TGTGCCAGCAGCTTTCTGGACCGGACCGAGTTTCCGCCAGATACGCAGTATTTT
CASSFLDRTEFPPDTQYF
>TRBV12-3/TRBV12-4|.|.|TRBJ1-3
TGTGCCAGCAGTTTTGGCAGGTACTCTGGAAACACCATATATTTT
CASSFGRYSGNTIYF
>TRBV7-9|.|.|TRBJ2-5
TGTGCCAGCAGCTTAGAGATTAGGGCTCCTCAAGAGACCCAGTACTTC
CASSLEIRAPQETQYF
>TRBV19|few|.|TRBJ1-1
TGTGCCAGTAGTATGGGACCGGGGCTGTTGGAAGCTTTCTTT
CASSMGPGLLEAFF
>TRBV7-2|many|TRBD2|TRBJ2-3
TGTGCCAGCAGCTTAGGCGGGAGTGCAGATACGCAGTATTTT
CASSLGGSADTQYF
>TRBV15|.|.|TRBJ2-2
TGTGCCACCAGCCCCACCGGTGAGGAGGAGCTGTTTTTT
CATSPTGEEELFF
>TRBV27|few|.|TRBJ1-5
TGTGCCAGCAGCCTAACCACAGGACAGCATCAGCCCCAGCATTTT
CASSLTTGQHQPQHF
>TRBV6-2/TRBV6-3|few|TRBD1|TRBJ2-1
TGTGCCAGCAGTTATTTTCAAATGGGACAGTACTCCAATGAGCAGTTCTTC
CASSYFQMGQYSNEQFF
>TRBV28|few|.|TRBJ1-1
TGTGCCAGCAGTTTATCCTACGGGGACACATCCACATGGAACACTGAAGCTTTCTTT
CASSLSYGDTSTWNTEAFF
>TRBV12-3/TRBV12-4|once|.|TRBJ2-1
TGTGCCAGCAGTTCTAGCCAACAAGGCAATGAGCAGTTCTTC
CASSSSQQGNEQFF
>TRBV6-1|few|TRBD2|TRBJ2-1
TGTGCCAGCAGACTAGCGGGGAACAATGAGCAGTTCTTC
CASRLAGNNEQFF
>TRBV6-2/TRBV6-3|many|TRBD2|TRBJ2-1
TGTGCCAGCAGTCCCCTTTTAACTAGCGGGAAAAGGGCCTACAATGAGCAGTTCTTC
CASSPLLTSGKRAYNEQFF
>TRBV4-1|.|.|TRBJ2-3
TGCGCCAGCAGCCAAGGGTCACTAGCCAGAGGGGATACGCAGTATTTT
CASSQGSLARGDTQYF
>TRBV28|.|TRBD1|TRBJ2-5
TGTGCCAGCAGTTTAAGGACAGGGTTCGTAGGACAAGAGACCCAGTACTTC
CASSLRTGFVGQETQYF
>TRBV19|.|TRBD1|TRBJ2-2
TGTGCCAGTAGCCCCCGGGACAGGGTGTCCGGGGAGCTGTTTTTT
CASSPRDRVSGELFF
>TRBV19|few|TRBD1|TRBJ1-4
TGTGCCAGTAGTGGACAGGGAGGAAAACTGTTTTTT
CASSGQGGKLFF
>TRBV10-3|few|.|TRBJ2-3
TGTGCCATCAGCCAGCTACGGGCGAGCACAGATACGCAGTATTTT
CAISQLRASTDTQYF
>TRBV12-3/TRBV12-4|many|.|TRBJ1-1
TGTGCCAGCAGTTTCGAGGGCACTGAAGCTTTCTTT
CASSFEGTEAFF
>TRBV10-3|few|TRBD2|TRBJ2-3
TGTGCCATCAGTGACCTTAGGACTAGCGCCACAGATACGCAGTATTTT
CAISDLRTSATDTQYF
>TRBV20-1|.|.|TRBJ2-1
TGCAGTGCTAGAGAGGAGGTCGCTAGTAGCTACAATGAGCAGTTCTTC
CSAREEVASSYNEQFF
>TRBV12-5|few|.|TRBJ1-1
TGTGCTAGTGGTTTAGAGAGTACTGAAGCTTTCTTT
CASGLESTEAFF
>TRBV10-2|.|TRBD1|TRBJ2-1
TGCGCCAGCAGGGGACCGGGACAGGGGGTTGGTCGGGAGGACTACAATGAGCAGTTCTTC
CASRGPGQGVGREDYNEQFF
>TRBV4-1|few|.|TRBJ2-5
TGCGCCAGCAGCCAAGGAGGATCCCAGCGACTTCAAGAGACCCAGTACTTC
CASSQGGSQRLQETQYF
>TRBV7-2|few|TRBD2|TRBJ2-5
TGTGCCAGCAGCTTAGCAAGGGTAGCGGGAGTTGAGACCCAGTACTTC
CASSLARVAGVETQYF
>TRBV29-1|many|TRBD1|TRBJ1-5
TGCAGCGTTGGACAGGGGGGCCAGCCCCAGCATTTT
CSVGQGGQPQHF
>TRBV10-3|few|TRBD2|TRBJ2-1
TGTGCCATCAGTGAGTCGGGCCTAGCGGGAGGTCAACAGTTCTTC
CAISESGLAGGQQFF
>TRBV20-1|.|TRBD2|TRBJ2-5
TGCAGTGCTGGACTAGCGGGAGGTGAGACCCAGTACTTC
CSAGLAGGETQYF
>TRBV27|few|.|TRBJ2-1
TGTGCCAGCAGTTTACTAAGAACAGTTCCCCATGAGCAGTTCTTC
CASSLLRTVPHEQFF
>TRBV28|once|.|TRBJ2-3
TGTGCCAGCACGGGACCTAACACAGATACGCAGTATTTT
CASTGPNTDTQYF
>TRBV3-1|.|.|TRBJ2-1
TGTGCCAGCAGCCAAGAACCCGGTTCCTCCTACAATGAGCAGTTCTTC
CASSQEPGSSYNEQFF
>TRBV28|.|.|TRBJ1-2
TGTGCCAGCAGTTTAACGGGATCGTATGGCTACACCTTC
CASSLTGSYGYTF
>TRBV12-3/TRBV12-4|few|.|TRBJ1-2
TGTGCCAGCAGTGGGCCGGGGCACGGCTACACCTTC
CASSGPGHGYTF
>TRBV6-1|.|TRBD2|TRBJ2-3
TGTGCCGGTTCCGGGACTAGCGGAGCCCCTCAAGTCACAGATACGCAGTATTTT
CAGSGTSGAPQVTDTQYF
>TRBV7-2|many|.|TRBJ2-1
TGTGCCAGCAGCTTCGCGAGCGGTAACTACAATGAGCAGTTCTTC
CASSFASGNYNEQFF
>TRBV7-8|many|TRBD1|TRBJ2-5
TGTGCCAGCAGTCCAGCCCCGGGACAGACTACACAAGAGACCCAGTACTTC
CASSPAPGQTTQETQYF
>TRBV12-3/TRBV12-4|many|TRBD1|TRBJ1-2
TGTGCCAGCAGCAAGGCGCTGACAGGGGCGACGGATGGCTACACCTTC
CASSKALTGATDGYTF
>TRBV7-9|few|.|TRBJ2-5
TGTGCCAGCAGCATCGGGCATCTGGAGACCCAGTACTTC
CASSIGHLETQYF
>TRBV7-2|many|.|TRBJ2-7
TGTGCCAGCAGCTTAGTGTCAGCCAGAGGTGCCGAGCAGTACTTC
CASSLVSARGAEQYF
>TRBV7-2|.|.|TRBJ1-1
TGTGCCAGCAGCTTATTGGGCTATGAAGCTTTCTTT
CASSLLGYEAFF
>TRBV27|few|TRBD2|TRBJ2-1
TGTGCCAGCATGTTAGGGAGCGGGAGGGGAGATGAGCAGTTCTTC
CASMLGSGRGDEQFF
>TRBV27|.|TRBD1|TRBJ1-5
TGTGCCAGCAGTACGACAGGGCTTGGCAATCAGCCCCAGCATTTT
CASSTTGLGNQPQHF
>TRBV19|.|TRBD1|TRBJ2-1
TGTGCCAGTAGTATAGATCCTCGGGACAGGGGGTTCGATGAGCAGTTCTTC
CASSIDPRDRGFDEQFF
>TRBV20-1|.|TRBD2|TRBJ2-3
TGCAGTGCTCTTGCGGGAGGGCCCAGCACAGATACGCAGTATTTT
CSALAGGPSTDTQYF
>TRBV12-3/TRBV12-4|few|.|TRBJ2-3
TGTGCCAGCAGTTTTGTTAAGCTGGATGGCACAGATACGCAGTATTTT
CASSFVKLDGTDTQYF
>TRBV4-3|many|.|TRBJ2-7
TGCGCCAGCAGCCCAGTGAGGCGGAACTACGAGCAGTACTTC
CASSPVRRNYEQYF
>TRBV7-2|many|.|TRBJ1-2
TGTGCCAGCAGCCTAGCCCACAGGGTCGCGGGAGAACGCTACACCTTC
CASSLAHRVAGERYTF